The rows below give T cell receptor beta chains drawn from one sample of a study of shared clonotypes between healthy human individuals. Sequencing was performed with immunoSEQ multiplex PCR; in TCRdb, only in-frame clones are kept and a portion is missing. The sample yields 950,000 to 1,300,000 clones, around 75% seen once. Source material: memory CD4+ T cells sorted from blood. The receptors here all came from a man aged 18 to 30 in good health. The CDR3 runs from the conserved cysteine through the conserved F or W.

cdr3_aa	j_call	v_call
CASRWGDSVLETQYF	TRBJ2-5	TRBV7-2
CAWSGGQGARDTQYF	TRBJ2-3	TRBV30
CASSNSFQGNNEKLFF	TRBJ1-4	TRBV19
CASSLVSGLNEQFF	TRBJ2-1	TRBV14
CATSREGGQYEQYF	TRBJ2-7	TRBV15
CASSPDSLTNEKLFF	TRBJ1-4	TRBV5-4
CASSENSQPNQPQHF	TRBJ1-5	TRBV2
CASSEGPVPNTGELFF	TRBJ2-2	TRBV2
CASQTRVGNQPQHF	TRBJ1-5	TRBV5-3
CASSLMNSGTDTQYF	TRBJ2-3	TRBV7-6
CASSLDRVNQPQHF	TRBJ1-5	TRBV27
CAASGGRTYEQYF	TRBJ2-7	TRBV15
CASSPLTGSNYGYTF	TRBJ1-2	TRBV18
CASFQGQGGETQYF	TRBJ2-5	TRBV5-4
CASSPQSSYNSPLHF	TRBJ1-6	TRBV7-2
CASSYPGTGNSPLHF	TRBJ1-6	TRBV11-2
CAISVPDRTYEQYF	TRBJ2-7	TRBV10-3
CASSLDEGERKAFF	TRBJ1-1	TRBV9
CASSLDIAGGLREQYF	TRBJ2-7	TRBV7-2
CASSSGQGSTDTQYF	TRBJ2-3	TRBV6-5
CASSLALQGKGQYF	TRBJ2-7	TRBV5-6
CAWATSGGGPRTQYF	TRBJ2-5	TRBV30
CASSESWARGEKLFF	TRBJ1-4	TRBV2
CASSGGGGPEAFF	TRBJ1-1	TRBV2
CASSESVGRYEQYF	TRBJ2-7	TRBV6-6
CASRNGGPDTQYF	TRBJ2-3	TRBV6-5
CASSSVTSGRADTQYF	TRBJ2-3	TRBV6-5
CASSSSGYEQYF	TRBJ2-7	TRBV9
CASSLFLAGGLNTGELFF	TRBJ2-2	TRBV5-6
CASSLAGTGFGPQETQYF	TRBJ2-5	TRBV5-4
CASSLAVRDRGSVKPSGNTIYF	TRBJ1-3	TRBV7-2
CASSLVIGANTDTQYF	TRBJ2-3	TRBV7-2
CASSYNAGGVYNEQFF	TRBJ2-1	TRBV6-6
CASSPTSGTGHREQYF	TRBJ2-7	TRBV5-1
CAWSRDRTGGGLAGLNEQFF	TRBJ2-1	TRBV30
CASRRRENEKLFF	TRBJ1-4	TRBV19